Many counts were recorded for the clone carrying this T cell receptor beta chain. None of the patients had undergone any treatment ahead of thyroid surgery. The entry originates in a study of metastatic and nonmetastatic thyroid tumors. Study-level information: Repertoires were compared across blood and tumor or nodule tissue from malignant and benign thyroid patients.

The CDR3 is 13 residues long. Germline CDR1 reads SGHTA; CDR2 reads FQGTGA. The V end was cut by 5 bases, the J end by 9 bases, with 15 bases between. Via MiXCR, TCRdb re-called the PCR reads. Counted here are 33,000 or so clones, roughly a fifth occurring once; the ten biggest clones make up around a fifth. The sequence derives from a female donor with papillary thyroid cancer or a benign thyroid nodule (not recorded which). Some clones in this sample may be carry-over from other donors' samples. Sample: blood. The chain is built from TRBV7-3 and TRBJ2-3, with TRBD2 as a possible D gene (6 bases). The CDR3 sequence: CASSPGTPTTQYF. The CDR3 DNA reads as TGTGCCAGCAGCCCTGGGACTCCAACCACGCAGTATTTT.